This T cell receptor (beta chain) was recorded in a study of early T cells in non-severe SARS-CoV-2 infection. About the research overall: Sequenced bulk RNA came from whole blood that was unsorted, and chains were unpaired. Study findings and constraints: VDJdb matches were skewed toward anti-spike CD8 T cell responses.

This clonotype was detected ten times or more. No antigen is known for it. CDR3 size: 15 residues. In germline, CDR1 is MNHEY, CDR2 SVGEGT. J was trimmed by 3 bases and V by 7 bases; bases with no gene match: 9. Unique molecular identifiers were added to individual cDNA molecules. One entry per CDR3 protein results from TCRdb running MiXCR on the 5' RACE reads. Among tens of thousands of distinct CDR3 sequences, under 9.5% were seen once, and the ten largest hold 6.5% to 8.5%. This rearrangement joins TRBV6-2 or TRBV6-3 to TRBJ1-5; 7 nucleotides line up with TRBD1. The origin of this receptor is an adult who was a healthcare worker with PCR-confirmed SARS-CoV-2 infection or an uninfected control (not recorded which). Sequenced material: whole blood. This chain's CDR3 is CASTRGTVPNQPQHF. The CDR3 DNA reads TGTGCCAGCACTCGCGGGACAGTCCCCAATCAGCCCCAGCATTTT.